A selection of T cell receptor beta chains follows, all from one sample in a study of T cell changes during pregnancy in multiple sclerosis. TCRdb's copy holds only in-frame clones and misses some; the assay was immunoSEQ multiplex PCR. The sample yields about 44,000 clones, just under 95% seen once. Sequenced here: CD4+ T cells from peripheral blood mononuclear cells, sampled in the first trimester of pregnancy. The receptors come from a female donor with multiple sclerosis, enrolled in a pregnancy study. CDR3s include the opening cysteine and the closing phenylalanine or tryptophan. A D gene is named only where the DNA matches it firmly. The size entry is marked missing in some rows and otherwise reads once, few, many or a size class.

CDR3 length	V gene	clone size	D gene	J gene	CDR3 DNA	CDR3 protein
16	TRBV19	-	-	TRBJ1-1	TGTGCCAGTAGTATGGGGGCCATTACCATGAACACTGAAGCTTTCTTT	CASSMGAITMNTEAFF
14	TRBV18	-	-	TRBJ1-5	TGTGCCAGCTCACCAGGGGGCCCCAATCAGCCCCAGCATTTT	CASSPGGPNQPQHF
13	TRBV29-1	-	TRBD2	TRBJ2-1	TGCAGCGTGAGCGGGAGGAGGGGCAATGAGCAGTTCTTC	CSVSGRRGNEQFF
16	TRBV12-5	-	TRBD2	TRBJ2-1	TGTGCTAGTGGTTTGGCTCTAGCGGGAAAGGTGAATGAGCAGTTCTTC	CASGLALAGKVNEQFF
13	TRBV11-2	-	-	TRBJ2-1	TGTGCCAGCAGCTTAGTTGAGCGAGGTGAGCAGTTCTTC	CASSLVERGEQFF
14	TRBV5-6	-	-	TRBJ2-7	TGTGCCAGCAGCTTCACACAGGGCCGGCGGGAGCAGTACTTC	CASSFTQGRREQYF
15	TRBV4-3	-	TRBD2	TRBJ2-1	TGCGCCAGCAGCCTCGGGACTAGCGGGATAAATGAGCAGTTCTTC	CASSLGTSGINEQFF
16	TRBV7-2	once	-	TRBJ1-5	TGTGCCAGCAGCCCAAGACAGAATTCGAGGAATCAGCCCCAGCATTTT	CASSPRQNSRNQPQHF
13	TRBV19	-	-	TRBJ2-7	TGTGCCAGTAGCCGACTTCCCGATTACGAGCAGTACTTC	CASSRLPDYEQYF
13	TRBV2	-	TRBD2	TRBJ2-5	TGTGCCAGCAATACCGGGAGGGAAGAGACCCAGTACTTC	CASNTGREETQYF
14	TRBV5-5	once	-	TRBJ2-7	TGTGCCAGCAGCTTGACAGGGCCCTTTAGCGAGCAGTACTTC	CASSLTGPFSEQYF
16	TRBV9	-	-	TRBJ2-3	TGTGCCAGCAGCGAAACCCCCTTAGCGGGCACAGATACGCAGTATTTT	CASSETPLAGTDTQYF
15	TRBV5-1	-	TRBD2	TRBJ2-1	TGCGCCAGCAGCTTTAAAGCGGGAGGGTGGAATGAGCAGTTCTTC	CASSFKAGGWNEQFF
18	TRBV19	-	-	TRBJ2-6	TGTGCCAGTAGTATTCCGGGACGGGGGAAGGCTGGGGCCAACGTCCTGACTTTC	CASSIPGRGKAGANVLTF
15	TRBV5-6	-	TRBD1	TRBJ1-2	TGTGCCAGCAGCTCCTCCGACAGGGTCCTCTATGGCTACACCTTC	CASSSSDRVLYGYTF
15	TRBV18	-	-	TRBJ1-5	TGTGCCAGCTCTCCCAGGGTTGATAGCAATCAGCCCCAGCATTTT	CASSPRVDSNQPQHF
11	TRBV29-1	-	-	TRBJ1-2	TGCAGCGTTTCCTATGACTATGGCTACACCTTC	CSVSYDYGYTF
14	TRBV7-9	-	-	TRBJ1-1	TGTGCCAGCAGCCAGAAGAGGAAGGACACTGAAGCTTTCTTT	CASSQKRKDTEAFF
15	TRBV27	-	-	TRBJ2-2	TGTGCCAGCAGCCGAGGACACCCGAACACCGGGGAGCTGTTTTTT	CASSRGHPNTGELFF
11	TRBV20-1	-	-	TRBJ1-6	TGCAGTGCTAGACTCCAGGAGGAGCCCCACTTT	CSARLQEEPHF